This T cell receptor beta chain came from a study of blood T cell repertoires in COVID-19. Across the study: From T cells, B-cell-depleted T cells, or PBMCs came the material, which was cDNA or gDNA.

How the authors handled the data: It was from reference gene primer amplification that nucleated cell counts were estimated. The table came from immunoSEQ multiplex PCR; TCRdb's copy has only in-frame clones and leaves some out. From that table come the V and J calls and clone size; the DNA was used to work out D and trimming. The sample yields about 480,000 clones, approximately 90% seen once. Comments on this clone: This specimen includes other DNA sequences encoding the same CDR3.

The CDR3 runs 15 residues. Germline CDR1 is SGHRS and CDR2 is YFSETQ. The V gene lost 0 bases and the J gene lost 2 bases, with 6 bases spanning the gap. The TCR sequence derives from a woman aged 45-65 years with COVID-19, enrolled during active disease. V and J are TRBV5-1 and TRBJ2-6; TRBD2 might be the D (5 bases). Input material: peripheral blood. CDR3: CASSLAGTGANVLTF. CDR3 coding DNA: TGCGCCAGCAGCTTGGCGGGGACTGGGGCCAACGTCCTGACTTTC.